Each of the 18 T cell receptor beta chains below was sequenced from the same sample in a study of blood T cell repertoires in COVID-19 (dated by TCRdb to 2018 to 2020). Libraries came from the immunoSEQ multiplex PCR assay. TCRdb took this table from immuneACCESS and kept in-frame rearrangements with V and J called. Such tables lack part of the clones; where checked against another copy, unresolved V genes explain under half of the gap, and the rest is unexplained. The sample table records about 200,000 clones; 89% of these occur just once. The ten most abundant clones make up roughly 6.7% of the sample. The sample consisted of peripheral blood. All receptors come from a man aged 35 to 55 with acute or convalescent COVID-19.

The V call is TRBV3-1 (or the pseudogene TRBV3-2), the J call TRBJ2-1; D unclear. CDR3 length: 12 residues. V was trimmed by 6 bases and J by 8 bases, leaving 11 bases between them. Germline V CDR1 and CDR2: LGHDT, YNNKEL (reference sequence). The CDR3 sequence: CASSRPQDEQFF. CDR3 DNA: TGTGCCAGCAGTCGCCCCCAGGATGAGCAGTTCTTC.

The CDR3 sequence is CASSLNRGGTGELFF. CDR3 nucleotides: TGTGCCAGCAGCCTAAACAGGGGGGGAACCGGGGAGCTGTTTTTT. This chain connects TRBV6-6 to TRBJ2-2; a possible D gene is TRBD1 (8 bases). CDR3 length equals 15 residues. The V gene lost 6 bases and the J gene lost 5 bases, with 16 bases spanning the gap. Germline-derived CDR1 and CDR2 are MNHNY and SVGAGI (reference sequence).

The chain has TRBV4-2 and TRBJ2-6; D is perhaps TRBD1 (7 bases). Germline CDR1 LGHNA, CDR2 YNFKEQ. The V end was cut by 5 bases, the J end by 0 bases, with 17 bases between. CDR3 size: 18 residues. Here the CDR3 reads CASSSQGTRSSGANVLTF. DNA for the CDR3: TGTGCCAGCAGCTCACAGGGGACTCGGAGCTCTGGGGCCAACGTCCTGACTTTC.

The chain has TRBV7-9 and TRBJ2-7, with D possibly matching TRBD1 (5 bases). Trimming stripped 2 bases from V and 2 bases from J, with 10 bases between. CDR3 length: 14 amino acids. Per germline, CDR1 SEHNR and CDR2 FQNEAQ (reference sequence). Written as DNA, the CDR3 is TGTGCCAGCAGCTTACCAGGGTCTCCCTACGAGCAGTACTTC. Translation: CASSLPGSPYEQYF.

This clone was counted between two and nine times. The J gene is TRBJ1-4, the V gene TRBV6-1; 10 bases line up with TRBD1. V shed 2 bases and J 8 bases; nucleotides not matched to a gene: 5. The CDR3 loop spans 15 amino acids. CDR1 is MNHNS, CDR2 SASEGT, per germline. The DNA for the CDR3 is TGTGCCAGCAGTGAAACCGGGACAGGGGTCGAAAAACTGTTTTTT. Amino acids: CASSETGTGVEKLFF.

This clone showed up just once. The chain couples TRBV10-3 to TRBJ1-2; D gene unclear. This CDR3 is built from 15 residues. V dropped 1 base and J dropped 5 bases, with 14 bases sitting between them. Germline assignment: CDR1 ENHRY and CDR2 SYGVKD. In DNA, the CDR3 is TGTGCCATCAGTGAGTTAGGCGGAGGGAGGTATGGCTACACCTTC. Protein product: CAISELGGGRYGYTF.

The rearrangement joins TRBV10-2 to TRBJ1-1, with D hard to call. The germline V gene has CDR1 WSHSY and CDR2 SAAADI. The germline V and J ends were trimmed by 8 bases and 4 bases, with 17 bases remaining between them. The CDR3 extends over 14 amino acids. The CDR3 sequence is CASSPVAGITEAFF. CDR3 nucleotide sequence: TGCGCCAGCTCCCCAGTGGCGGGGATCACTGAAGCTTTCTTT.

This clone occurred once. V usage is TRBV6-5 and J usage is TRBJ2-7; 10 bases are a match to TRBD1. Per germline, CDR1 MNHEY and CDR2 SVGAGI. This CDR3 comprises 14 residues. Germline trimming cut 9 bases from V and 3 bases from J; bases unmatched to any gene: 8. The CDR3 reads CASDRDRGYYEQYF. DNA for the CDR3: TGTGCCAGTGACCGGGACAGGGGCTACTACGAGCAGTACTTC.

This clone was seen a single time. V and J are TRBV9 and TRBJ2-3; 10 bases map to TRBD1. V was pared by 0 bases and J by 5 bases, with 3 bases of the junction left unmatched. The CDR3 is 15 residues long. Germline V gene sequence: CDR1 SGDLS, CDR2 YYNGEE. CDR3: CASSVDGDRGDTQYF. The CDR3 region has the DNA TGTGCCAGCAGCGTAGATGGGGACAGGGGAGATACGCAGTATTTT.

V usage is TRBV5-1 and J usage is TRBJ2-5, with D possibly matching TRBD2 (7 bases). The CDR3 is 19 residues long. The V gene's germline CDR1 is SGHRS and CDR2 YFSETQ. V gave up 4 bases and J gave up 1 base, with 26 bases separating them. The CDR3 reads CASSLEPYRGGSVQETQYF. The DNA of the CDR3 is TGCGCCAGCAGCCTTGAGCCGTATAGGGGGGGGTCAGTCCAAGAGACCCAGTACTTC. Full variable domain (rest looked up from reference TRBV5-1 and TRBJ2-5): KAGVTQTPRYLIKTRGQQVTLSCSPISGHRSVSWYQQTPGQGLQFLFEYFSETQRNKGNFPGRFSGRQFSNSRSEMNVSTLELGDSALYLCASSLEPYRGGSVQETQYFGPGTRLLVL.

The rearrangement joins TRBV3-1 (or the pseudogene TRBV3-2) to TRBJ1-6; D remains unclear. Trimming pared 1 base from V and 9 bases from J, leaving 4 bases between. The CDR3 contains 12 residues. Germline V gives CDR1 LGHDT, CDR2 YNNKEL (reference sequence). The CDR3 DNA follows: TGTGCCAGCAGCCAAGCCTCTTCACCCCTCCACTTT. Translated, it gives CASSQASSPLHF.

The chain has TRBV28 and TRBJ2-7, with D possibly matching TRBD2 (5 bases). The germline gives CDR1 MDHEN, CDR2 SYDVKM. This CDR3 region has 14 residues. V dropped 4 bases and J dropped 5 bases, with 15 bases sitting between them. CDR3 sequence reads: CASSSTGERNEQYF. CDR3 nucleotides: TGTGCCAGCAGTTCTACCGGGGAGCGCAACGAGCAGTACTTC.

The table lists this clone with a few counts. The chain is built from TRBV6-2 or TRBV6-3 and TRBJ1-6; 10 nucleotides align to TRBD1. The CDR3 totals 15 residues. With V trimmed by 4 bases and J by 8 bases, 5 bases remained unmatched. Germline-derived CDR1 and CDR2 are MNHEY and SVGEGT. Here the CDR3 DNA reads TGTGCCAGCAGTTGGGGACAGGGGCGGGATTCACCCCTCCACTTT. Amino acids: CASSWGQGRDSPLHF.

CDR3 DNA sequence: TGTGCCAGCAGCTTGTCGCAGGGGAACCCCTACGAGCAGTACTTC. Amino acid sequence: CASSLSQGNPYEQYF. The chain links TRBV5-5 to TRBJ2-7; D might be TRBD1 (6 bases). Germline CDR1 is SGHKS and CDR2 is YYEKEE (reference sequence). The CDR3 covers 15 residues. V shed 1 base and J shed 2 bases, with 13 bases lying between them.

The V call is TRBV4-2, the J call TRBJ1-1; D is unclear. The CDR3 runs to 15 residues. Germline V gene lookup returns CDR1 LGHNA and CDR2 YNFKEQ. Deletions cut 7 bases from V and 0 bases from J, with 15 bases between. CDR3 DNA: TGTGCCAGCACCCCAGAAACATTGGTGAACACTGAAGCTTTCTTT. Translated: CASTPETLVNTEAFF.

This sequence joins TRBV12-3 or TRBV12-4 and TRBJ2-7, with TRBD1 as a possible D gene (6 bases). V lost 6 bases and J 7 bases, leaving 16 bases between the germline ends. The CDR3 sequence is 13 residues long. The chain's CDR3 is CASRGQIPSEQYF. CDR3 bases: TGTGCCAGCAGAGGACAGATTCCATCTGAGCAGTACTTC.

The rearrangement uses TRBV6-4 and TRBJ2-3, with TRBD2 matching over 7 bases. The CDR3 is 14 amino acids. Germline CDR1 and CDR2: MRHNA and SNTAGT. The ends lost 5 bases at V and 0 bases at J; junction bases unmatched: 2. Here the CDR3 reads CASSLAGSTDTQYF. CDR3 nucleotide sequence: TGTGCCAGCAGTTTAGCGGGTAGCACAGATACGCAGTATTTT.

The gene calls are TRBV13 and TRBJ2-7; TRBD2 is a possible D gene (5 bases). V was pared by 0 bases and J by 0 bases, with 6 bases between. Germline V gives CDR1 PRHDT, CDR2 FYEKMQ (reference sequence). This CDR3 is built from 14 residues. In DNA, the CDR3 is TGTGCCAGCAGCTTAGGGGGGAGCTCCTACGAGCAGTACTTC. It codes for CASSLGGSSYEQYF.